The entry that follows covers one T cell receptor (beta chain) sequence. Its target is not known. This record belongs to a study of OX40 agonist ivuxolimab in advanced cancers. Study-level results: Expanded peripheral T cell antigen specificity was not determined.

This CDR3 has 16 amino acids. V trimming: 3 bases; J trimming: 6 bases; junction bases outside the gene matches: 10. Germline CDR1 reads LNHDA; CDR2 reads SQIVND (reference sequence). The data were produced by immunoSEQ multiplex PCR, yet TCRdb's version contains in-frame clones alone and is incomplete. The sample consists of tens of thousands of clones, 90% of them appearing once. The material sequenced was CD4+ or CD8+ T cells sorted from blood, taken in a trial of the OX40 agonist ivuxolimab. The sequence came from an adult with an advanced solid tumor such as melanoma, head and neck, liver or kidney cancer. This chain joins TRBV19 and TRBJ1-4; 7 bases match TRBD1. The CDR3 DNA reads as TGTGCCAGTAGTATGGGACAGACCCTGAGTTATGAAAAACTGTTTTTT. Its translation is CASSMGQTLSYEKLFF.